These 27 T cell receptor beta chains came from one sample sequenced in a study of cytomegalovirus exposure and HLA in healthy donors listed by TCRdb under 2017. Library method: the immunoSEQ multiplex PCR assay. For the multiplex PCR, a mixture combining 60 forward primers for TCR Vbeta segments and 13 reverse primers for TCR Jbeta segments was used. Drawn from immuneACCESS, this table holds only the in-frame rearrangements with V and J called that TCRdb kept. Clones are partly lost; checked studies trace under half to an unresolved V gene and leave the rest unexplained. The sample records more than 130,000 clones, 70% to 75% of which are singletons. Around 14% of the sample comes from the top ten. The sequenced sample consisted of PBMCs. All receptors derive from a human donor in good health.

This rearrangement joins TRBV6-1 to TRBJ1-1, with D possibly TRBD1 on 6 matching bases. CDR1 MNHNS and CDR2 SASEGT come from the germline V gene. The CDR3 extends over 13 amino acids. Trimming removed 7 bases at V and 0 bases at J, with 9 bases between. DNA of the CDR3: TGTGCCAGCAACAGGGTGGTGAACACTGAAGCTTTCTTT. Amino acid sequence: CASNRVVNTEAFF.

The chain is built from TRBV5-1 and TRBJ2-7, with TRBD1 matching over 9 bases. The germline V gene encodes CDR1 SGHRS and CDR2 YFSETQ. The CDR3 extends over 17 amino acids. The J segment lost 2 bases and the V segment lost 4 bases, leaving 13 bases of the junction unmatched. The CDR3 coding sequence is TGCGCCAGCAGCGACCGTCGTTGGACAGGGGAACCCTACGAGCAGTACTTC. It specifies CASSDRRWTGEPYEQYF. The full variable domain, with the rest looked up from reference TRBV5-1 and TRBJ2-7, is KAGVTQTPRYLIKTRGQQVTLSCSPISGHRSVSWYQQTPGQGLQFLFEYFSETQRNKGNFPGRFSGRQFSNSRSEMNVSTLELGDSALYLCASSDRRWTGEPYEQYFGPGTRLTVT.

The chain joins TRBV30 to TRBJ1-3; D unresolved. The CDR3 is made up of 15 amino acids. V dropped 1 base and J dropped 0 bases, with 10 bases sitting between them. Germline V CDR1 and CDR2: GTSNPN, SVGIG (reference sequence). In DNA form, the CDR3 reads TGTGCCTGGAGTGAAACAGAACACTCTGGAAACACCATATATTTT. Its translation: CAWSETEHSGNTIYF. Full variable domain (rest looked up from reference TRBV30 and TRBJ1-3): SQTIHQWPATLVQPVGSPLSLECTVEGTSNPNLYWYRQAAGRGLQLLFYSVGIGQISSEVPQNLSASRPQDRQFILSSKKLLLSDSGFYLCAWSETEHSGNTIYFGEGSWLTVV.

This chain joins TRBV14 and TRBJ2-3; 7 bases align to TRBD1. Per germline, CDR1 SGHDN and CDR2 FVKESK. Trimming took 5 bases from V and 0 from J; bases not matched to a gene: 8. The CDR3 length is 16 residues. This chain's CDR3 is CASSDPTGISTDTQYF. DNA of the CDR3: TGTGCCAGCAGCGACCCGACAGGGATTAGCACAGATACGCAGTATTTT. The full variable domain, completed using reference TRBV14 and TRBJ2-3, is EAGVTQFPSHSVIEKGQTVTLRCDPISGHDNLYWYRRVMGKEIKFLLHFVKESKQDESGMPNNRFLAERTGGTYSTLKVQPAELEDSGVYFCASSDPTGISTDTQYFGPGTRLTVL.

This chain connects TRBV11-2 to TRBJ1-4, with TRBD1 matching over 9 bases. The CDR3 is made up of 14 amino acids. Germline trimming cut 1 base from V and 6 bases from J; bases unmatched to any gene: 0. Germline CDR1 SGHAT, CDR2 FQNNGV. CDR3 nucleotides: TGTGCCAGCAGCTTAGGGGACAGGGATGAAAAACTGTTTTTT. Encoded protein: CASSLGDRDEKLFF.

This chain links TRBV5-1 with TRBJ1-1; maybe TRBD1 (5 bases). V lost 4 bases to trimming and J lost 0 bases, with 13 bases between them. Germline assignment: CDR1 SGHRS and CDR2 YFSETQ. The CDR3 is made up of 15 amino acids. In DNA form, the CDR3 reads TGCGCCAGCAGCCGTCGAGACAGAATGAACACTGAAGCTTTCTTT. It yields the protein CASSRRDRMNTEAFF.

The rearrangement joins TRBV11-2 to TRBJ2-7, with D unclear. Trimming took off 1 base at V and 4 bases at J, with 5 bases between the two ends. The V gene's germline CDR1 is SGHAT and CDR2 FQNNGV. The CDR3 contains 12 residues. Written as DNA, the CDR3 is TGTGCCAGCAGCTTAGTTCCATACGAGCAGTACTTC. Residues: CASSLVPYEQYF.

CDR3 nucleotides: TGTGCCAGCAGCTTGGGAGTTCCCTACGAGCAGTACTTC. This translates into CASSLGVPYEQYF. The chain joins TRBV7-9 to TRBJ2-7, with D perhaps TRBD2 (5 bases). The CDR3 runs 13 residues. The V and J ends lost 3 bases and 2 bases respectively, with 8 bases between them. Per germline, CDR1 SEHNR and CDR2 FQNEAQ (reference sequence).

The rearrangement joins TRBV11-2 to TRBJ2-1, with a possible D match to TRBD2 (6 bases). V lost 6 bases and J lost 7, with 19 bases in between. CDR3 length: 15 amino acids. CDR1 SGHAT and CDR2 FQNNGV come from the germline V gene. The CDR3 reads CASRARGLALNEQFF. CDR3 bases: TGTGCCAGCAGGGCCCGTGGGCTAGCGCTGAATGAGCAGTTCTTC.

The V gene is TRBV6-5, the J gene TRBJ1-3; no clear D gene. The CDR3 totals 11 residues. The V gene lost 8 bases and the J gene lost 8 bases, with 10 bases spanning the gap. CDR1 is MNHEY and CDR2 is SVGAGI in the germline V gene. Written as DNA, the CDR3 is TGTGCCAGCTCTGAGGGCCACACCATATATTTT. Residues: CASSEGHTIYF.

This CDR3 is CASRLAGGTDTQYF. The CDR3 DNA reads as TGTGCCAGCAGGCTAGCGGGGGGAACAGATACGCAGTATTTT. The chain has TRBV28 and TRBJ2-3; 11 bases are shared with TRBD2. The CDR3 consists of 14 residues. After removal of 6 bases from V and 3 bases from J, the junction contained 2 bases not matched to a gene. The germline CDR1 and CDR2 sequences are MDHEN and SYDVKM. Full variable domain (rest looked up from reference TRBV28 and TRBJ2-3): DVKVTQSSRYLVKRTGEKVFLECVQDMDHENMFWYRQDPGLGLRLIYFSYDVKMKEKGDIPEGYSVSREKKERFSLILESASTNQTSMYLCASRLAGGTDTQYFGPGTRLTVL.

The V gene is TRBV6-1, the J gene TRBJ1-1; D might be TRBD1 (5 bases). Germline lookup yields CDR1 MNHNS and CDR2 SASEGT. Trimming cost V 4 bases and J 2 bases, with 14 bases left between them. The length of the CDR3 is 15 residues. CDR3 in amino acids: CASSGDRGGNTEAFF. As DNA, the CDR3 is TGTGCCAGCAGTGGTGACCGGGGGGGAAACACTGAAGCTTTCTTT.

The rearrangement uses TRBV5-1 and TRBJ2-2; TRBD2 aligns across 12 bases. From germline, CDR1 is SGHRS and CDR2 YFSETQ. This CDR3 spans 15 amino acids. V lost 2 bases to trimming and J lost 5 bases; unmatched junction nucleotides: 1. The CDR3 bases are TGCGCCAGCAGCTTACTAGCGGGAGGTACCGGGGAGCTGTTTTTT. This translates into CASSLLAGGTGELFF.

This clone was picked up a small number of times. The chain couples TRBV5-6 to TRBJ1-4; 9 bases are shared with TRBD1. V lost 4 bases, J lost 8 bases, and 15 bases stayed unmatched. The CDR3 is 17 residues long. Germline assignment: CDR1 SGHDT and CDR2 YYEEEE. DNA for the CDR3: TGTGCCAGCAGCCCCGGGACAGGGTCCCTCCACCGGGAAAAACTGTTTTTT. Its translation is CASSPGTGSLHREKLFF.

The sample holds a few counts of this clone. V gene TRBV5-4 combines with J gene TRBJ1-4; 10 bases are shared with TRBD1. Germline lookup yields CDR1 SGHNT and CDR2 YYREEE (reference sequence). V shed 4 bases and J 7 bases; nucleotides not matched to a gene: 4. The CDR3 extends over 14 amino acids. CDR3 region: CASSRRDRGEKLFF. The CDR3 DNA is TGTGCCAGCAGCCGCCGGGACAGGGGTGAAAAACTGTTTTTT.

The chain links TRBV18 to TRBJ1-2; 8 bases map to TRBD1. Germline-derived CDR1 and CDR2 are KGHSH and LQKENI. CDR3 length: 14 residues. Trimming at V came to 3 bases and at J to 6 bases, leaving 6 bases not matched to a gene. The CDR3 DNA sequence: TGTGCCAGCTCACCTTCCAGGGGGCAGGATGGCTACACCTTC. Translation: CASSPSRGQDGYTF.

This chain's CDR3 is CASSHQYNEQFF. The CDR3 coding sequence is TGCGCCAGCAGCCACCAATACAATGAGCAGTTCTTC. The chain combines TRBV4-1 with TRBJ2-1; unclear D gene. The germline V and J ends were trimmed by 3 bases and 4 bases, with 4 bases remaining between them. The CDR3 is 12 amino acids. Per germline, CDR1 MGHRA and CDR2 YSYEKL.

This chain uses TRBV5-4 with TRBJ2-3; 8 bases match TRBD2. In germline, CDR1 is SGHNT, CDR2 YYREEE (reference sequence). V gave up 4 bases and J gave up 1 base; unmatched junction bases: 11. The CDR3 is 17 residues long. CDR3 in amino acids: CASSPPPGLGGTDTQYF. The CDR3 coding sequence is TGTGCCAGCAGCCCCCCACCGGGACTAGGGGGCACAGATACGCAGTATTTT.

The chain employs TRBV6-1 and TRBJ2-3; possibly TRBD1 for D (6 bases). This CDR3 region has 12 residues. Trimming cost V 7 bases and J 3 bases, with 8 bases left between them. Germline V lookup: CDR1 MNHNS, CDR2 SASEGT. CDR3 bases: TGTGCCAGCATCAGGGGAACAGATACGCAGTATTTT. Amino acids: CASIRGTDTQYF.

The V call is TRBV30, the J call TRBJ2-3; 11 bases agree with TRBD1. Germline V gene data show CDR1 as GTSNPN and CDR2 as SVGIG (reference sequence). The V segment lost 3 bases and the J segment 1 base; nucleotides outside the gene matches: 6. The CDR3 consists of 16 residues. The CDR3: CAWRGQGAPRTDTQYF. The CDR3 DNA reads TGTGCCTGGAGAGGACAGGGGGCCCCCCGCACAGATACGCAGTATTTT.

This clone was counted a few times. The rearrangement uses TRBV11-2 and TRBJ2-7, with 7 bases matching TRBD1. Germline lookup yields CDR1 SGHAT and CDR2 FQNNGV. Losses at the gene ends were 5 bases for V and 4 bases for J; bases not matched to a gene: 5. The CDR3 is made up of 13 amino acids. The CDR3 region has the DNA TGTGCCAGCAGCCCGGACAGGACGTACGAGCAGTACTTC. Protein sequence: CASSPDRTYEQYF.

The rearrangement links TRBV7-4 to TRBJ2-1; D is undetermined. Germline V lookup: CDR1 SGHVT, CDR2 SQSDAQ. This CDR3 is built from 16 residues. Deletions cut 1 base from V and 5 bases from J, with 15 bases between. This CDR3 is CASSLVTPGYDNEQFF. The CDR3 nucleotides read TGTGCCAGCAGCTTAGTTACCCCCGGGTACGACAATGAGCAGTTCTTC. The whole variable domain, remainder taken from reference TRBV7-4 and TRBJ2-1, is GAGVSQSPRYKVAKRGRDVALRCDSISGHVTLYWYRQTLGQGSEVLTYSQSDAQRDKSGRPSGRFSAERPERSVSTLKIQRTEQGDSAVYLCASSLVTPGYDNEQFFGPGTRLTVL.

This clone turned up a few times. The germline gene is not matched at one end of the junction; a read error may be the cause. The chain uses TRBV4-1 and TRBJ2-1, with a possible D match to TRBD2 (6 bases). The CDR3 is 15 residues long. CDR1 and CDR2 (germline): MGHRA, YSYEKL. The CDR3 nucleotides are TGTGCCAGCAGCCGCCAAACACTAGCTAGCAATGAGCAGTTCTTC. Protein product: CASSRQTLASNEQFF.

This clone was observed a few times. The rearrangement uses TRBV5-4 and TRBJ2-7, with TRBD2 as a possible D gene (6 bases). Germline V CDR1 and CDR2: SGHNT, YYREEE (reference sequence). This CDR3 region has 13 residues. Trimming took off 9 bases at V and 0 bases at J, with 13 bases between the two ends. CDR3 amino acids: CATSAGSSYEQYF. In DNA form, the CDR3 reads TGTGCCACCTCTGCGGGGAGCTCCTACGAGCAGTACTTC.

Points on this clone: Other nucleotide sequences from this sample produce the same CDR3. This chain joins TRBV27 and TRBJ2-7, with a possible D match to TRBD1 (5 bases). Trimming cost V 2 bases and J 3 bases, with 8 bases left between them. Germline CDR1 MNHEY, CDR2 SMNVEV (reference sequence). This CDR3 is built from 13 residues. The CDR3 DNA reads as TGTGCCAGCAGTTTAAGGGGTAGCTACGAGCAGTACTTC. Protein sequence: CASSLRGSYEQYF.

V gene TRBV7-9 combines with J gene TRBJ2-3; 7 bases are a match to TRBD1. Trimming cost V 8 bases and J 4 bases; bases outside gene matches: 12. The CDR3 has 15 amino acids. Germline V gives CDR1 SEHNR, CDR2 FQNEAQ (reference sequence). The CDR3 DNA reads TGTGCCAGCGGGGTCAGCGACAGGGTTTCAGATACGCAGTATTTT. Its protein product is CASGVSDRVSDTQYF. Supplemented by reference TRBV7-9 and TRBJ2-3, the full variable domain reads DTGVSQNPRHKITKRGQNVTFRCDPISEHNRLYWYRQTLGQGPEFLTYFQNEAQLEKSRLLSDRFSAERPKGSFSTLEIQRTEQGDSAMYLCASGVSDRVSDTQYFGPGTRLTVL.

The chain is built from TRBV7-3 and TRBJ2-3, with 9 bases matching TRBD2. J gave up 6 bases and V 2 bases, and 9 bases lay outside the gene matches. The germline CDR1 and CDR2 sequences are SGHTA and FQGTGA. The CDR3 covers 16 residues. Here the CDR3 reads CASSLLAGGPRDTQYF. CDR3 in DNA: TGTGCCAGCAGCTTATTGGCGGGGGGGCCAAGGGATACGCAGTATTTT. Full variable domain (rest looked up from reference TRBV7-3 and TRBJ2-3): GAGVSQTPSNKVTEKGKYVELRCDPISGHTALYWYRQSLGQGPEFLIYFQGTGAADDSGLPNDRFFAVRPEGSVSTLKIQRTERGDSAVYLCASSLLAGGPRDTQYFGPGTRLTVL.